The clone carrying this T cell receptor (beta chain) was observed at least ten times. TCRdb reprocessed the 5' RACE reads via MiXCR and lists one record per CDR3 protein. The sample consists of some 56,000 distinct CDR3 sequences, about 4.1% of them appearing once. The germline V gene has CDR1 LGHNA and CDR2 YNFKEQ. The V and J ends lost 4 bases and 4 bases, in that order; junction bases with no gene match: 4. The CDR3 sequence is 15 residues long. PBMCs stored at -80 C, numbering 2 million, were the origin of the unsorted libraries. This record comes from a study of neurological immune-mediated disorders.

The chain combines TRBV4-2 with TRBJ2-2; 9 bases line up with TRBD2. Sequences were obtained from PBMCs. This receptor was taken from a man aged 55 to 70 with multiple sclerosis. CDR3 residues: CASSLSGGTTGELFF. The CDR3 region has the DNA TGTGCCAGCAGCCTTAGCGGGGGTACCACCGGGGAGCTGTTTTTT.